The rows below give T cell receptor beta chains drawn from one sample of a study of cytomegalovirus exposure and HLA in healthy donors. The table came from immunoSEQ multiplex PCR; TCRdb's copy has only in-frame clones and leaves some out. The table has some 150,000 clones, roughly 76% seen once; the top ten hold 13%. Sequencing was carried out using PBMCs. The receptors originated from a woman aged 45-65 years in good health and CMV-seronegative. CDR3s include the opening cysteine and the closing phenylalanine or tryptophan. D genes are given only for firm matches. Clone size is not always given. Where it is, it says once, few, many or a class for expanded clones.

TRBJ1-2	.	15	TRBV7-2	TRBD1	TGTGCCAGCAGCTTAGGAGGGGACAGGGGCTATGGCTACACCTTC	CASSLGGDRGYGYTF
TRBJ2-7	.	16	TRBV7-9	TRBD2	TGTTCCAGCAGCTTCTCCGGGGGGGGAGCGGGAGCCGAGCAGTACTTC	CSSSFSGGGAGAEQYF
TRBJ1-1	.	11	TRBV19	.	TGTGCCAGTAGTCCAAACACTGAAGCTTTCTTT	CASSPNTEAFF
TRBJ1-3	.	15	TRBV9	TRBD1	TGTGCCAGCGGCGGTACAGGGGATTCCGGAAACACCATATATTTT	CASGGTGDSGNTIYF
TRBJ1-4	many	20	TRBV9	TRBD1	TGTGCCAGCAGCGTGGGAGACAGGGGCGAAGGGATGTCAACTAATGAAAAACTGTTTTTT	CASSVGDRGEGMSTNEKLFF
TRBJ2-7	.	13	TRBV7-6	.	TGTGCCAGCAGCTTAGGACTCTCCTACGAGCAGTACTTC	CASSLGLSYEQYF
TRBJ2-1	.	15	TRBV7-3	.	TGTGCCAGCAGCTTACTAGGACAAGGTACCAATGAGCAGTTCTTC	CASSLLGQGTNEQFF
TRBJ2-2	once	17	TRBV18	TRBD2	TGTGCCAGCTCACCTATCATCCTAGCGGCCAACACCGGGGAGCTGTTTTTT	CASSPIILAANTGELFF
TRBJ2-1	once	15	TRBV9	TRBD2	TGTGCCAGCAGCCCTCGGAGCGGGGGAGGAAATGAGCAGTTCTTC	CASSPRSGGGNEQFF
TRBJ2-2	.	17	TRBV7-2	TRBD1	TGTGCCAGCAGCCCGCCCGGGACAGGGGTGTTTGCCGGGGAGCTGTTTTTT	CASSPPGTGVFAGELFF
TRBJ2-1	.	15	TRBV9	.	TGTGCCAGCAGCCCGAGAACGGTATCCGATGATGAGCAGTTCTTC	CASSPRTVSDDEQFF
TRBJ1-1	once	15	TRBV4-2	TRBD1	TGTGCCAGCAGCCAATACGACAGGGGAGCCACTGAAGCTTTCTTT	CASSQYDRGATEAFF
TRBJ2-3	.	16	TRBV19	TRBD2	TGTGCCAGTAGTATAGGAGCGGGACGAAACACAGATACGCAGTATTTT	CASSIGAGRNTDTQYF
TRBJ2-3	.	15	TRBV6-1	TRBD2	TGTGCCAGCAGTGGACTAGCGGGGACTACAGATACGCAGTATTTT	CASSGLAGTTDTQYF
TRBJ1-5	.	12	TRBV28	.	TGTGCCAGCAGTTTGGGAGGTCAGCCCCAGCATTTT	CASSLGGQPQHF
TRBJ2-7	.	15	TRBV6-5	.	TGTGCCAGCAGTTACTCGTCCAGGGGGAGGCTCGAGCAGTACTTC	CASSYSSRGRLEQYF
TRBJ1-2	.	14	TRBV27	TRBD1	TGTGCCAGCAGTTTACTCGACAGGGGTTACGGCTACACCTTC	CASSLLDRGYGYTF
TRBJ2-7	.	15	TRBV9	TRBD2	TGTGCCAGCAGCGTAGACCCAGCGGGAGTTTACGAGCAGTACTTC	CASSVDPAGVYEQYF
TRBJ2-7	.	17	TRBV7-6	TRBD2	TGTGCCAGCAGCACCGGGACTAGCGGGAGGTGGGCCCACGAGCAGTACTTC	CASSTGTSGRWAHEQYF
TRBJ2-1	.	15	TRBV6-4	TRBD2	TGTGCCAGCAGTGACTCTAGCGGGGGGGCCAATGAGCAGTTCTTC	CASSDSSGGANEQFF
TRBJ2-5	.	15	TRBV5-1	.	TGCGCCAGCAGCTTGTCTCAGGGACTTCAAGAGACCCAGTACTTC	CASSLSQGLQETQYF
TRBJ1-2	.	16	TRBV7-2	TRBD1	TGTGCCAGCAGCTACCTCCCGGGACAGGGACCCTATGGCTACACCTTC	CASSYLPGQGPYGYTF
TRBJ2-1	.	16	TRBV9	TRBD2	TGTGCCAGCAGCCGCAGAGGAGCGGGAGGGGGCGATGAGCAGTTCTTC	CASSRRGAGGGDEQFF
TRBJ1-1	.	13	TRBV2	.	TGTGCCAGCAGTGAGTGGGGCGGCACTGAAGCTTTCTTT	CASSEWGGTEAFF
TRBJ1-6	.	16	TRBV4-2	.	TGTGCCAGCAGCCAAGAAATAGGGGATATGAATTCACCCCTCCACTTT	CASSQEIGDMNSPLHF
TRBJ1-3	once	14	TRBV7-9	.	TGTGCCAGCAGCGGGAGTTACATTGGAAACACCATATATTTT	CASSGSYIGNTIYF
TRBJ2-1	.	14	TRBV7-3	.	TGTGCCAGCAGCTTAACAAACGGGATCAATGAGCAGTTCTTC	CASSLTNGINEQFF
TRBJ1-4	.	12	TRBV2	TRBD1	TGTGCCAGCAGTGAAAACAGGGGTCCTCTCTTTTTT	CASSENRGPLFF
TRBJ2-3	once	17	TRBV7-8	TRBD2	TGTGCCAGCAGCTTAGGGGTGGCTAGCGGGAGGGCAGATACGCAGTATTTT	CASSLGVASGRADTQYF
TRBJ2-1	.	18	TRBV7-9	TRBD2	TGTGCCAGCAGCTTAGGTGGGACTAGCGGGGGGCTTGACAATGAGCAGTTCTTC	CASSLGGTSGGLDNEQFF
TRBJ2-3	.	17	TRBV7-2	.	TGTGCCAGCAGCTTGCGTCGAACAGGGGAGGGCACAGATACGCAGTATTTT	CASSLRRTGEGTDTQYF
TRBJ1-2	.	13	TRBV30	.	TGTGCCTGGATCCAGGGGTCAGGATATGGCTACACCTTC	CAWIQGSGYGYTF
TRBJ1-2	.	13	TRBV6-5	.	TGTGCCAGCAGGACAGGATCGTACTATGGCTACACCTTC	CASRTGSYYGYTF
TRBJ1-1	.	16	TRBV18	.	TGTGCCAGCTCACCACGGCAGGGCCGCGCAGGGACTGAAGCTTTCTTT	CASSPRQGRAGTEAFF
TRBJ2-7	.	13	TRBV19	TRBD2	TGTGCCAGTAGTATCGGCGGGAGGGCCGAGCAGTACTTC	CASSIGGRAEQYF
TRBJ2-7	.	16	TRBV2	TRBD1	TGTGCCAGCAGTGAGGCCGGGACAGGGGGCGGCTACGAGCAGTACTTC	CASSEAGTGGGYEQYF
TRBJ2-5	.	18	TRBV1	.	TGCACCAGCAGCCCCCACCCCCACACTAAGCGGAGAAAAGAGACCCAGTACTTC	CTSSPHPHTKRRKETQYF
TRBJ2-3	.	19	TRBV7-2	TRBD2	TGTGCCAGCAGCCCCTGGGCTAGCGGGGGGCGCGGGGGCACAGATACGCAGTATTTT	CASSPWASGGRGGTDTQYF
TRBJ1-1	few	14	TRBV28	.	TGTGCCAGCAGTTTAGCCAGGGGAAGAACTGAAGCTTTCTTT	CASSLARGRTEAFF
TRBJ2-2	.	16	TRBV29-1	TRBD1	TGCAGCGTGGGGACAGCTTTACCCTCGAACACCGGGGAGCTGTTTTTT	CSVGTALPSNTGELFF
TRBJ2-1	.	13	TRBV6-5	TRBD1	TGTGCCAGCGGCAGGGGGTCACACAATGAGCAGTTCTTC	CASGRGSHNEQFF
TRBJ2-5	once	16	TRBV28	TRBD1	TGTGCCAGCAGTTCACCCCGGGACAGGGGGCTAGAGACCCAGTACTTC	CASSSPRDRGLETQYF
TRBJ2-1	.	12	TRBV5-6	.	TGTGCCAGCAGCTTGGGGCGGGGTGAGCAGTTCTTC	CASSLGRGEQFF
TRBJ2-7	once	11	TRBV6-1	.	TGTGCCAGCAGCAAAGCGTACGAGCAGTACTTC	CASSKAYEQYF
TRBJ2-6	.	17	TRBV5-1	.	TGCGCCAGCAGCTTGGCGAACACCCTCTCTGGGGCCAACGTCCTGACTTTC	CASSLANTLSGANVLTF